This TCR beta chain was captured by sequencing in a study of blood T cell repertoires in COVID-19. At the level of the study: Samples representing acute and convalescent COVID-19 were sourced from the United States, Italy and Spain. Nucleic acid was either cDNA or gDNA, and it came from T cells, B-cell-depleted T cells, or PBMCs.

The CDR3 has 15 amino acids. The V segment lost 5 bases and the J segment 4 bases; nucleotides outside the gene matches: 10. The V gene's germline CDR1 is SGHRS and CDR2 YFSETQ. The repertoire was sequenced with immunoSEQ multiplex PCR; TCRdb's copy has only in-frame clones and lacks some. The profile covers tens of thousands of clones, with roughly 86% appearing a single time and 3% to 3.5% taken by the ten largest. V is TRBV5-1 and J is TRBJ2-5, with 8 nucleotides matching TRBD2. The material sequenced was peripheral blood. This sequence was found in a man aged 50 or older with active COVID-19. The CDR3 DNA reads TGCGCCAGCAGTCGCGACGGGGGGGCGGTAGAGACCCAGTACTTC. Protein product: CASSRDGGAVETQYF.